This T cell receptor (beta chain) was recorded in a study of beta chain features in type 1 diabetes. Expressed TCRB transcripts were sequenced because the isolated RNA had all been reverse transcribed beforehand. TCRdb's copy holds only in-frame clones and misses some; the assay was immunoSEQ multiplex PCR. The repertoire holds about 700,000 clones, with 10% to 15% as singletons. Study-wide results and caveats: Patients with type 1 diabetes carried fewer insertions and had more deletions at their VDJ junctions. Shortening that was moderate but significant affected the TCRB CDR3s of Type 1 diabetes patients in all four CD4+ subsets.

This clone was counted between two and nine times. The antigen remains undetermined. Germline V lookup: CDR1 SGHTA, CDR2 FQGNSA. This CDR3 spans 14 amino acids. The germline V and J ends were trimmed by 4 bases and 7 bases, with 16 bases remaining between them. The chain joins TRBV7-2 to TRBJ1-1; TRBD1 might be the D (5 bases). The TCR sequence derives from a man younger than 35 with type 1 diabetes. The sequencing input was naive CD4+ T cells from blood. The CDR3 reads CASSYSGTGFEAFF. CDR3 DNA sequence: TGTGCCAGCAGCTATTCCGGGACGGGCTTTGAAGCTTTCTTT.